The 3 T cell receptor beta chains given below trace back to one sample, sequenced in a study of blood T cell repertoires in COVID-19. Repertoires were generated with immunoSEQ multiplex PCR, while TCRdb's copy carries only in-frame clones and drops some. The profile shows fewer than 250,000 clones, nearly 90% of them singletons. The sample comprised PBMCs or T cells enriched from blood (not recorded which). The receptor set was obtained from a man between 25 and 39 years old who had recovered from COVID-19.

This chain connects TRBV18 to TRBJ1-2, with 7 nucleotides matching TRBD1. The CDR3 covers 15 residues. Germline V gene sequence: CDR1 KGHSH, CDR2 LQKENI. J was trimmed by 5 bases and V by 3 bases; bases with no gene match: 9. CDR3 loop: CASSPGTDRPYGYTF. Written as DNA, the CDR3 is TGTGCCAGCTCACCCGGGACAGACAGGCCTTATGGCTACACCTTC.

This clone was detected a few times. The chain joins TRBV20-1 to TRBJ1-1, with D tentatively TRBD1 (5 bases). The CDR3 has 11 amino acids. The germline V gene has CDR1 DFQATT and CDR2 SNEGSKA (reference sequence). Trimming took off 4 bases at V and 6 bases at J, with 9 bases between the two ends. The chain's CDR3 is CSATREAEAFF. The CDR3 DNA reads as TGCAGTGCTACCAGGGAAGCTGAAGCTTTCTTT.

The CDR3, as DNA: TGTGCCAGTAGCCCTGACTCCCAGGGTCCGCATCAGCCCCAGCATTTT. It specifies CASSPDSQGPHQPQHF. V gene TRBV19 combines with J gene TRBJ1-5, with D possibly TRBD1 on 5 matching bases. The V end was cut by 6 bases, the J end by 5 bases, with 20 bases between. This CDR3 spans 16 amino acids. Germline V gene lookup returns CDR1 LNHDA and CDR2 SQIVND (reference sequence). The entire variable domain, with the rest obtained from reference TRBV19 and TRBJ1-5, is as follows: DGGITQSPKYLFRKEGQNVTLSCEQNLNHDAMYWYRQDPGQGLRLIYYSQIVNDFQKGDIAEGYSVSREKKESFPLTVTSAQKNPTAFYLCASSPDSQGPHQPQHFGDGTRLSIL.